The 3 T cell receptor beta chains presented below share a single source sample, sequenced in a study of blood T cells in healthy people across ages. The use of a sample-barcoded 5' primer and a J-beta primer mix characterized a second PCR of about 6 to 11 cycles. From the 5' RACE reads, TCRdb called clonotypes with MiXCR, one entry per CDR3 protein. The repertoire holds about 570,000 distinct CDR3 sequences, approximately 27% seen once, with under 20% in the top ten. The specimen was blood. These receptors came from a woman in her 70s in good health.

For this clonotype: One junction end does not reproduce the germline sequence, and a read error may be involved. This CDR3 reads CASSPLDTDTPYF. The CDR3 DNA is TGTGCCAGCAGCCCCCTGGACACAGATACGCCGTATTTT. This chain connects TRBV4-2 to TRBJ2-3; the D gene is possibly TRBD1 (5 bases). This CDR3 is 13 amino acids long. Germline V CDR1 and CDR2: LGHNA, YNFKEQ.

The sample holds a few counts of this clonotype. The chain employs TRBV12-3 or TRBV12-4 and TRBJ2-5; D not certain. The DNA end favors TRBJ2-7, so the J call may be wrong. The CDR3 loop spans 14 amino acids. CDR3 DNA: TGTGCCAGCAGGGCGGAGCTGACGGCCTACGAGCAGTACTTC. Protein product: CASRAELTAYEQYF.

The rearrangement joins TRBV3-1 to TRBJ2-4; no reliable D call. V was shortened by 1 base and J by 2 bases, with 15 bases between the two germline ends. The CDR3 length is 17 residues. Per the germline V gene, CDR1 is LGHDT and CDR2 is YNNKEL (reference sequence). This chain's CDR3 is CASSQGRSALTKNIQYF. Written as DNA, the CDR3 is TGTGCCAGCAGCCAAGGCCGATCGGCCCTAACCAAAAACATTCAGTACTTC. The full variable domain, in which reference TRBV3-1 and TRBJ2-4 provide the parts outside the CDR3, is DTAVSQTPKYLVTQMGNDKSIKCEQNLGHDTMYWYKQDSKKFLKIMFSYNNKELIINETVPNRFSPKSPDKAHLNLHINSLELGDSAVYFCASSQGRSALTKNIQYFGAGTRLSVL.